One sample yielded the 24 T cell receptor beta chains listed below, sequenced in a study of CD8 T cells in ankylosing spondylitis. Their antigens remain unidentified. General study points: Seemingly distinctive of ankylosing spondylitis blood was a TCR beta motif formed by eight highly homologous variants.

TCRdb recomputed calls from the 5' RACE reads with MiXCR, one row per CDR3 protein. The repertoire consists of under 450,000 distinct CDR3 sequences, with roughly 18% occurring once and the leading ten covering 1%. Sequencing input: blood, either unsorted or a sorted T cell fraction (not recorded which). The receptors come from a male donor with ankylosing spondylitis.

The chain's CDR3 is CASSQVRDEQYF. For the CDR3, the DNA is TGTGCCAGCAGCCAAGTGAGGGATGAGCAGTACTTC. The V and J genes are TRBV3-1 and TRBJ2-7, with D possibly TRBD2 on 5 matching bases. V was shortened by 1 base and J by 7 bases, with 8 bases between the two germline ends. Germline CDR1 and CDR2: LGHDT and YNNKEL (reference sequence). The CDR3 loop spans 12 amino acids.

The chain couples TRBV28 to TRBJ2-6; possibly TRBD1 for D (6 bases). CDR3 length: 17 amino acids. CDR1 and CDR2 (germline): MDHEN, SYDVKM. Trimming cost V 3 bases and J 0 bases, with 12 bases left between them. DNA of the CDR3: TGTGCCAGCAGTTTGAACAGGGCCATCTCTGGGGCCAACGTCCTGACTTTC. It encodes CASSLNRAISGANVLTF.

A few counts support this clonotype. The rearrangement uses TRBV20-1 and TRBJ1-6; D remains ambiguous. Germline V CDR1 and CDR2: DFQATT, SNEGSKA (reference sequence). The V end lost 0 bases, the J end lost 0 bases, and 15 bases lay between the germline ends. This CDR3 region has 18 residues. In DNA, the CDR3 is TGCAGTGCTAGAGAGGCGACAAGGCCGAGCTCCTATAATTCACCCCTCCACTTT. Its translation is CSAREATRPSSYNSPLHF.

The CDR3 protein is CASSLGTGRPDTQYF. For the CDR3, the DNA is TGTGCCAGCAGCTTAGGGACCGGCCGACCAGATACGCAGTATTTT. The chain employs TRBV13 and TRBJ2-3; D is unresolved. Trimming removed 0 bases from V and 4 bases from J, with 11 bases in between. Germline V gives CDR1 PRHDT, CDR2 FYEKMQ (reference sequence). The CDR3 runs to 15 residues.

This clonotype was picked up a small number of times. The J gene is TRBJ2-2, the V gene TRBV12-3 or TRBV12-4; D unclear. The CDR3 consists of 15 residues. V was shortened by 6 bases and J by 6 bases, with 17 bases between the two germline ends. CDR3 sequence reads: CASRFKDRAPGELFF. In DNA form, the CDR3 reads TGTGCCAGCAGATTCAAGGACCGGGCCCCCGGGGAGCTGTTTTTT.

J is TRBJ2-5 and V is TRBV18; TRBD2 matches at 8 bases. Germline V CDR1 and CDR2: KGHSH, LQKENI. The junction had 5 bases not matched to a gene; V was cut back by 2 bases and J by 3 bases. The CDR3 extends over 15 amino acids. The CDR3 loop reads CASSPSTSVKETQYF. CDR3 sequence (DNA): TGTGCCAGCTCACCATCGACTAGCGTCAAAGAGACCCAGTACTTC.

This chain links TRBV5-4 with TRBJ1-2, with 10 bases fitting TRBD1. Trimming cost V 0 bases and J 7 bases; bases outside gene matches: 6. The CDR3 consists of 15 residues. The germline CDR1 and CDR2 sequences are SGHNT and YYREEE (reference sequence). CDR3 nucleotide sequence: TGTGCCAGCAGCTTGGGAGGGACAGGGGCGCGTGGCTACACCTTC. The encoded protein is CASSLGGTGARGYTF.

There are many counts of this clonotype. The chain has TRBV12-3 or TRBV12-4 and TRBJ2-1; 8 bases fit TRBD2. The CDR3 sequence is 14 residues long. Trimming took 5 bases from V and 6 from J; bases not matched to a gene: 6. This CDR3 is CASSILAGPNEQFF. CDR3 nucleotides: TGTGCCAGCAGTATATTAGCGGGGCCCAATGAGCAGTTCTTC.

The chain employs TRBV28 and TRBJ2-6, with TRBD2 identical over 7 bases. CDR3 length: 16 residues. The germline V gene encodes CDR1 MDHEN and CDR2 SYDVKM. Germline trimming cut 6 bases from V and 1 base from J; bases unmatched to any gene: 6. The DNA of the CDR3 is TGTGCCAGCAGACCTGGGGGGGAGTCTGGGGCCAACGTCCTGACTTTC. Its protein is CASRPGGESGANVLTF.

This clonotype was observed many times. The rearrangement uses TRBV7-2 and TRBJ1-2, with TRBD1 matching over 7 bases. V shed 6 bases and J 4 bases; nucleotides not matched to a gene: 5. Germline V lookup: CDR1 SGHTA, CDR2 FQGNSA. This CDR3 has 13 residues. The CDR3 spells CASSLDRLYGYTF. In DNA form, the CDR3 reads TGTGCCAGCAGTTTGGACAGGCTCTATGGCTACACCTTC.

This clonotype was seen only a few times. The V call is TRBV4-1, the J call TRBJ1-3; D not resolved. Germline CDR1 is MGHRA and CDR2 is YSYEKL. The CDR3 has 19 residues. Between the trimmed V and J ends, which lost 0 bases and 0 bases, there was a span of 18 bases. The CDR3 coding sequence is TGCGCCAGCAGCCAAGATCCCCGGGAGCGACACAGCTCTGGAAACACCATATATTTT. Its protein is CASSQDPRERHSSGNTIYF.

This chain joins TRBV2 and TRBJ2-3; TRBD2 matches 9 bases. This CDR3 has 17 amino acids. The V gene's germline CDR1 is SNHLY and CDR2 FYNNEI. V lost 1 base and J lost 2; bases outside the gene matches: 7. CDR3 DNA sequence: TGTGCCAGCAGTGAAGTCGGCCTAGCGGGGACCACAGATACGCAGTATTTT. Protein product: CASSEVGLAGTTDTQYF.

This clonotype occurred many times. The rearrangement links TRBV2 to TRBJ2-1; the D gene is possibly TRBD2 (6 bases). The CDR3 has 12 residues. The V and J ends lost 10 bases and 8 bases respectively, with 15 bases between them. CDR1 SNHLY and CDR2 FYNNEI come from the germline V gene. The CDR3 nucleotides are TGTGCCACGACTAGTTACCCCCATGAGCAGTTCTTC. As protein: CATTSYPHEQFF.

This clonotype was seen a few times. The chain links TRBV20-1 to TRBJ2-7, with 9 nucleotides matching TRBD2. This CDR3 region has 14 residues. After removal of 3 bases from V and 4 bases from J, the junction contained 7 bases not matched to a gene. The germline V gene has CDR1 DFQATT and CDR2 SNEGSKA (reference sequence). The CDR3 DNA reads as TGCAGTGCTAGGGGGAGCGGGGGGCTGTACGAGCAGTACTTC. It encodes CSARGSGGLYEQYF.

V usage is TRBV19 and J usage is TRBJ2-2, with 13 bases aligning to TRBD2. The CDR3 is made up of 17 amino acids. J lost 3 bases, V lost 6 bases, and 7 bases had no gene match. The germline V gene has CDR1 LNHDA and CDR2 SQIVND (reference sequence). The DNA of the CDR3 is TGTGCCAGTAGGGACCGTGGACTAGCGGGGGACACCGGGGAGCTGTTTTTT. It encodes CASRDRGLAGDTGELFF.

In this sample, this clonotype turned up a few times. The rearrangement joins TRBV20-1 to TRBJ2-1, with 12 bases identical to TRBD1. CDR1 and CDR2 (germline): DFQATT, SNEGSKA (reference sequence). V was clipped by 1 base and J by 7 bases; unmatched bases: 2. The CDR3 spans 14 residues. The CDR3 loop reads CSARGDRGQNEQFF. CDR3 DNA: TGCAGTGCTAGAGGGGACAGGGGGCAAAATGAGCAGTTCTTC.

This clonotype was picked up a small number of times. The chain couples TRBV7-2 to TRBJ1-5; 9 nucleotides match TRBD1. CDR1 and CDR2 (germline): SGHTA, FQGNSA. The V and J ends lost 5 bases and 7 bases, in that order; junction bases with no gene match: 15. This CDR3 is built from 17 residues. The CDR3 DNA sequence: TGTGCCAGCAGCCCTCGGGACAGGGAGAGATCGGGACAGCCCCAGCATTTT. Translating gives CASSPRDRERSGQPQHF.

The chain links TRBV9 to TRBJ1-4; no definite D call. This CDR3 is built from 14 residues. Deletions cut 0 bases from V and 2 bases from J, with 5 bases between. CDR1 is SGDLS and CDR2 is YYNGEE in the germline V gene. CDR3 bases: TGTGCCAGCAGCGTAGGTTCGACTAATGAAAAACTGTTTTTT. Amino acids: CASSVGSTNEKLFF.

This clonotype showed up just a few times. The chain is built from TRBV6-5 and TRBJ1-5; TRBD1 agrees at 9 bases. Germline assignment: CDR1 MNHEY and CDR2 SVGAGI. The CDR3 length is 15 residues. Trimming cost V 4 bases and J 6 bases; bases outside gene matches: 7. CDR3 coding DNA: TGTGCCAGCAGTTCCACCGGGACAGGGCCTCAGCCCCAGCATTTT. Encoded protein: CASSSTGTGPQPQHF.

J is TRBJ2-5 and V is TRBV6-1; D is perhaps TRBD2 (5 bases). CDR1 and CDR2 (germline): MNHNS, SASEGT. The CDR3 covers 14 residues. V was clipped by 6 bases and J by 6 bases, with 17 bases between them. The CDR3 sequence is CASSVRASSKTQYF. The CDR3 DNA sequence: TGTGCCAGCAGCGTCCGGGCTAGCTCCAAGACCCAGTACTTC.

This clonotype occurred many times. The rearrangement links TRBV12-3 or TRBV12-4 to TRBJ1-5; 9 nucleotides match TRBD1. The CDR3 is 15 residues long. V lost 4 bases to trimming and J lost 6 bases; unmatched junction nucleotides: 7. The CDR3 DNA sequence: TGTGCCAGCAGTTCCGGACAGGGGCAGGTTCAGCCCCAGCATTTT. Translation gives CASSSGQGQVQPQHF.

This clonotype was seen more than once but under ten times. This sequence joins TRBV20-1 and TRBJ2-5; 10 positions match TRBD2. The CDR3 runs 15 residues. The V gene end was trimmed by 1 base and the J gene end by 5 bases; junction bases not matched to a gene: 7. Germline-derived CDR1 and CDR2 are DFQATT and SNEGSKA (reference sequence). The CDR3 bases are TGCAGTGCTAGAGGGCTAGCGGGAGTGGATGAGACCCAGTACTTC. Amino acid sequence: CSARGLAGVDETQYF.

This clonotype has a handful of counts. The genes are TRBV28 and TRBJ1-1, with TRBD1 as a possible D gene (5 bases). CDR1 is MDHEN and CDR2 is SYDVKM in the germline V gene. The CDR3 has 14 residues. Deletions cut 1 base from V and 5 bases from J, with 11 bases between. The DNA for the CDR3 is TGTGCCAGCAGTTTATTGGGGGGACGGACTGAAGCTTTCTTT. It is translated as CASSLLGGRTEAFF.

This clonotype has ten or more counts. The chain combines TRBV10-3 with TRBJ2-5, with D tentatively TRBD1 (6 bases). Between the trimmed V and J ends, which lost 3 bases and 4 bases, there was a span of 12 bases. CDR1 is ENHRY, CDR2 SYGVKD, per germline. CDR3 size: 14 residues. CDR3 in amino acids: CAISETGWGETQYF. The CDR3 DNA reads as TGTGCCATCAGTGAAACAGGGTGGGGAGAGACCCAGTACTTC.